The 16 T cell receptor beta chains given below trace back to one sample, sequenced in a study of blood T cell repertoires in COVID-19. Data came from immunoSEQ multiplex PCR; TCRdb stores just in-frame clones and leaves some out. The sample has around 210,000 clones, approximately 85% seen once. The material sequenced was peripheral blood. The receptors derive from a middle-aged man with COVID-19, enrolled during active disease.

The gene calls are TRBV2 and TRBJ1-2, with 7 bases matching TRBD1. CDR3 length: 15 residues. Germline-derived CDR1 and CDR2 are SNHLY and FYNNEI. Trimming cost V 5 bases and J 0 bases; bases outside gene matches: 6. The CDR3 loop is CASSRTGSANYGYTF. Written as DNA, the CDR3 is TGTGCCAGCAGTCGGACAGGATCAGCTAACTATGGCTACACCTTC.

This clone was seen more than once but under ten times. The chain combines TRBV7-3 with TRBJ1-6; D call uncertain. The CDR3 spans 16 residues. Germline V lookup: CDR1 SGHTA, CDR2 FQGTGA. The V end lost 3 bases, the J end lost 10 bases, and 19 bases lay between the germline ends. In DNA form, the CDR3 reads TGTGCCAGCAGCTTTGGGCTGGCTGGATCTTCATCACCCCTCCACTTT. Protein product: CASSFGLAGSSSPLHF.

The chain uses TRBV12-3 or TRBV12-4 and TRBJ2-5; TRBD1 might be the D (6 bases). This CDR3 region has 13 residues. V was cut by 7 bases and J by 7 bases, with 16 bases left in between. This CDR3 is CASTPRDKGTQYF. CDR3 DNA: TGTGCCAGCACTCCCCGGGACAAGGGGACCCAGTACTTC.

The genes are TRBV9 and TRBJ1-4; D is undetermined. Germline V CDR1 and CDR2: SGDLS, YYNGEE. The CDR3 extends over 16 amino acids. Trimming shortened V by 0 bases and J by 5 bases, and 14 bases separated the two germline ends. In DNA, the CDR3 is TGTGCCAGCAGCGTAGGCCTTGACACACAAAATGAAAAACTGTTTTTT. It encodes CASSVGLDTQNEKLFF.

The chain uses TRBV6-4 and TRBJ1-1, with D uncertain. The CDR3 has 13 residues. The germline V gene encodes CDR1 MRHNA and CDR2 SNTAGT. V lost 6 bases and J 1 base, leaving 9 bases between the germline ends. The CDR3 DNA follows: TGTGCCAGCAGAGCGGCCGGGAACACTGAAGCTTTCTTT. This translates into CASRAAGNTEAFF.

The chain is built from TRBV30 and TRBJ2-1; possible D gene TRBD1, 7 bases. The germline V gene encodes CDR1 GTSNPN and CDR2 SVGIG (reference sequence). V gave up 3 bases and J gave up 9 bases, with 15 bases separating them. CDR3 length: 13 residues. CDR3: CAWRGLPGGEQFF. The CDR3 region has the DNA TGTGCCTGGAGGGGACTCCCAGGGGGTGAGCAGTTCTTC.

The rearrangement links TRBV5-6 to TRBJ2-3, with TRBD1 matching 9 bases. V lost 4 bases to trimming and J lost 2 bases; unmatched junction nucleotides: 8. This CDR3 has 16 amino acids. The germline V gene encodes CDR1 SGHDT and CDR2 YYEEEE. The CDR3 sequence: CASSGRTGAFTDTQYF. The CDR3 DNA sequence: TGTGCCAGCAGCGGCCGGACAGGGGCCTTCACAGATACGCAGTATTTT. Full variable domain (remainder filled in from reference TRBV5-6 and TRBJ2-3): DAGVTQSPTHLIKTRGQQVTLRCSPKSGHDTVSWYQQALGQGPQFIFQYYEEEERQRGNFPDRFSGHQFPNYSSELNVNALLLGDSALYLCASSGRTGAFTDTQYFGPGTRLTVL.

This chain connects TRBV11-2 to TRBJ2-5; 8 nucleotides match TRBD2. The germline V gene has CDR1 SGHAT and CDR2 FQNNGV. V shed 5 bases and J 4 bases; nucleotides not matched to a gene: 6. The CDR3 spans 14 residues. CDR3 amino acids: CASSRGLVGETQYF. The CDR3 DNA is TGTGCCAGCAGCAGGGGACTAGTGGGAGAGACCCAGTACTTC.

The J gene is TRBJ2-1, the V gene TRBV4-1, with D possibly TRBD2 on 5 matching bases. Trimming shortened V by 0 bases and J by 0 bases, and 21 bases separated the two germline ends. This CDR3 has 20 residues. Germline V gene sequence: CDR1 MGHRA, CDR2 YSYEKL. The CDR3 sequence: CASSQEKSGRPSGSYNEQFF. Written as DNA, the CDR3 is TGCGCCAGCAGCCAAGAGAAGAGTGGGAGACCCTCAGGCTCCTACAATGAGCAGTTCTTC.

The chain recombines TRBV7-2 with TRBJ1-6; 9 bases align to TRBD1. V lost 6 bases, J lost 0 bases, and 3 bases stayed unmatched. Germline CDR1 reads SGHTA; CDR2 reads FQGNSA. The CDR3 sequence is 16 residues long. CDR3 sequence: CASRGTGNSYNSPLHF. CDR3 in DNA: TGTGCCAGCAGAGGGACAGGGAACTCCTATAATTCACCCCTCCACTTT.

As concerns this clone: This sample also contains other DNA sequences that code for the same CDR3. The chain couples TRBV6-5 to TRBJ1-1; 7 bases line up with TRBD1. Germline V gene sequence: CDR1 MNHEY, CDR2 SVGAGI. V lost 2 bases to trimming and J lost 1 base; unmatched junction nucleotides: 4. This CDR3 is 15 amino acids long. The CDR3 sequence: CASSYGRTGNTEAFF. DNA for the CDR3: TGTGCCAGCAGTTACGGTCGGACAGGGAACACTGAAGCTTTCTTT.

The genes are TRBV6-5 and TRBJ1-5; D is perhaps TRBD1 (5 bases). The CDR3 runs 15 residues. Per the germline V gene, CDR1 is MNHEY and CDR2 is SVGAGI. Trimming pared 6 bases from V and 1 base from J, leaving 13 bases between. CDR3 bases: TGTGCCAGCAGAGTGACAGTGGGCAGCAATCAGCCCCAGCATTTT. The encoded protein is CASRVTVGSNQPQHF.

This clone was counted between two and nine times. The V call is TRBV29-1, the J call TRBJ2-5, with TRBD1 as a possible D gene (6 bases). CDR3 length equals 12 residues. V dropped 7 bases and J dropped 0 bases, with 9 bases sitting between them. Germline V gives CDR1 SQVTM, CDR2 ANQGSEA. CDR3 coding DNA: TGCAGCGGGACAGAGTACCAAGAGACCCAGTACTTC. It is translated as CSGTEYQETQYF.

This chain links TRBV2 with TRBJ1-2, with D perhaps TRBD1 (6 bases). The germline V gene encodes CDR1 SNHLY and CDR2 FYNNEI. V dropped 8 bases and J dropped 5 bases, with 18 bases sitting between them. This CDR3 has 14 residues. DNA of the CDR3: TGTGCCAGCGGGGGGGCTGCAACCAATTATGGCTACACCTTC. It is translated as CASGGAATNYGYTF. The whole variable domain, filled in from reference TRBV2 and TRBJ1-2, reads EPEVTQTPSHQVTQMGQEVILRCVPISNHLYFYWYRQILGQKVEFLVSFYNNEISEKSEIFDDQFSVERPDGSNFTLKIRSTKLEDSAMYFCASGGAATNYGYTFGSGTRLTVV.

The DNA for the CDR3 is TGCAGCGTTGAGGACAGGGGGGCCTACGAGCAGTACTTC. Its translation: CSVEDRGAYEQYF. The rearrangement uses TRBV29-1 and TRBJ2-7; 10 nucleotides align to TRBD1. The CDR3 extends over 13 amino acids. Germline V gene data show CDR1 as SQVTM and CDR2 as ANQGSEA. Trimming took 3 bases from V and 2 from J; bases not matched to a gene: 1.

This chain joins TRBV6-4 and TRBJ2-3, with D unclear. Germline-derived CDR1 and CDR2 are MRHNA and SNTAGT. This CDR3 is 13 amino acids long. V shed 4 bases and J shed 2 bases, with 7 bases lying between them. CDR3 in DNA: TGTGCCAGCAGTGCCCTTTACACAGATACGCAGTATTTT. This gives the protein CASSALYTDTQYF.